The 13 T cell receptor beta chains listed next were all sequenced from one sample in a study of OX40 agonist ivuxolimab in advanced cancers. Measured with immunoSEQ multiplex PCR; TCRdb has only the in-frame clones, and not every one. The sample includes about 73,000 clones, 65% to 90% of them seen just once. The sequencing here drew on CD4+ or CD8+ T cells sorted from blood, taken in a trial of the OX40 agonist ivuxolimab. The receptors shown here come from an adult with an advanced solid tumor such as melanoma, head and neck, liver or kidney cancer.

The V and J genes are TRBV4-3 and TRBJ2-5, with D perhaps TRBD2 (6 bases). The germline V and J ends were trimmed by 0 bases and 1 base, with 18 bases remaining between them. The CDR3 totals 18 residues. Per germline, CDR1 LGHNA and CDR2 YSLEER. The CDR3 protein is CASSQDSAGGASQETQYF. In nucleotides, the CDR3 is TGCGCCAGCAGCCAAGATTCGGCGGGCGGGGCAAGCCAAGAGACCCAGTACTTC.

The rearrangement links TRBV7-2 to TRBJ2-3, with 9 bases fitting TRBD2. Germline CDR1 reads SGHTA; CDR2 reads FQGNSA. The CDR3 covers 17 residues. V was pared by 0 bases and J by 3 bases, with 7 bases of the junction left unmatched. The CDR3 DNA sequence: TGTGCCAGCAGCTTAGCGCCAAGCGGGGGGAGGACAGATACGCAGTATTTT. Protein sequence: CASSLAPSGGRTDTQYF. Filled out from reference TRBV7-2 and TRBJ2-3, the complete variable domain reads GAGVSQSPSNKVTEKGKDVELRCDPISGHTALYWYRQSLGQGLEFLIYFQGNSAPDKSGLPSDRFSAERTGGSVSTLTIQRTQQEDSAVYLCASSLAPSGGRTDTQYFGPGTRLTVL.

The rearrangement joins TRBV5-1 to TRBJ2-1, with 9 nucleotides matching TRBD1. The CDR3 runs to 16 residues. Per germline, CDR1 SGHRS and CDR2 YFSETQ. After removal of 4 bases from V and 7 bases from J, the junction contained 12 bases not matched to a gene. The CDR3 sequence: CASSVGTGYRHNEQFF. The CDR3 DNA sequence: TGCGCCAGCAGCGTTGGGACAGGGTATAGGCATAATGAGCAGTTCTTC.

This chain connects TRBV7-2 to TRBJ2-1, with a tentative D call TRBD1 (6 bases). Between the trimmed V and J ends, which lost 5 bases and 6 bases, there was a span of 20 bases. The CDR3 is 16 amino acids. Germline-derived CDR1 and CDR2 are SGHTA and FQGNSA. CDR3 sequence: CASSPQWQGPLNEQFF. CDR3 DNA: TGTGCCAGCAGCCCCCAGTGGCAGGGGCCGCTCAATGAGCAGTTCTTC.

In its sample, this clone was seen a few times. This chain links TRBV11-3 with TRBJ2-3; unclear D gene. The germline gives CDR1 SGHNT, CDR2 YENEEA. Deletions cut 3 bases from V and 0 bases from J, with 1 base between. The CDR3 is 12 amino acids. CDR3 sequence: CASSLSTDTQYF. DNA for the CDR3: TGTGCCAGCAGCTTGAGCACAGATACGCAGTATTTT.

The chain links TRBV2 to TRBJ1-2; possible D gene TRBD1, 5 bases. CDR1 is SNHLY, CDR2 FYNNEI, per germline. The CDR3 runs to 15 residues. Trimming pared 6 bases from V and 7 bases from J, leaving 21 bases between. Here the CDR3 reads CASRDDSAREAGYTF. CDR3 nucleotides: TGTGCCAGCAGGGACGACAGTGCCAGAGAGGCTGGCTACACCTTC.

V usage is TRBV4-2 and J usage is TRBJ2-5; 7 bases are shared with TRBD1. The DNA matches TRBJ2-7 better at its end, which makes the J call doubtful. Germline V gene data show CDR1 as LGHNA and CDR2 as YNFKEQ. This CDR3 spans 13 amino acids. This chain's CDR3 is CASSRDSAYEQYF. For the CDR3, the DNA is TGTGCCAGCAGCCGGGACAGTGCCTACGAGCAGTACTTC.

The genes are TRBV6-6 and TRBJ1-4, with 7 positions matching TRBD1. The CDR3 contains 15 residues. The germline CDR1 and CDR2 sequences are MNHNY and SVGAGI (reference sequence). V shed 6 bases and J 4 bases; nucleotides not matched to a gene: 8. The CDR3 nucleotides read TGTGCCAGCAGGGATTCGACAGGGATTAATGAAAAACTGTTTTTT. Translated, it gives CASRDSTGINEKLFF.

The chain joins TRBV4-2 to TRBJ2-7, with D possibly being TRBD2 (6 bases). Germline CDR1 and CDR2: LGHNA and YNFKEQ. V was cut by 0 bases and J by 12 bases, with 21 bases left in between. This CDR3 has 15 amino acids. The CDR3 bases are TGTGCCAGCAGCCAAGAGATTACGACTAGTGTCGATCGGTACTTC. Amino acids: CASSQEITTSVDRYF.

Comments on this clone: Other nucleotide sequences in the sample specify the same CDR3. V gene TRBV29-1 combines with J gene TRBJ1-4; 9 bases are shared with TRBD1. Germline V gene sequence: CDR1 SQVTM, CDR2 ANQGSEA. Trimming took 6 bases from V and 7 from J; bases not matched to a gene: 6. The CDR3 loop spans 13 amino acids. CDR3 sequence (DNA): TGCAGCGTCGTACAGGGGGCGGGTGAAAAACTGTTTTTT. Its protein product is CSVVQGAGEKLFF.

The rearrangement uses TRBV10-3 and TRBJ2-7, with no clear D. Deletions cut 3 bases from V and 3 bases from J, with 9 bases between. CDR3 length: 13 residues. In germline, CDR1 is ENHRY, CDR2 SYGVKD. The CDR3 is CAISDGQNYEQYF. The CDR3 nucleotides are TGTGCCATCAGTGACGGTCAGAACTACGAGCAGTACTTC.

This chain joins TRBV11-2 and TRBJ2-5, with D tentatively TRBD2 (6 bases). Germline V gene lookup returns CDR1 SGHAT and CDR2 FQNNGV. The V end was cut by 4 bases, the J end by 10 bases, with 19 bases between. CDR3 length: 14 amino acids. CDR3 sequence: CASSSPRDPGGQYF. The CDR3 DNA reads as TGTGCCAGCAGCTCACCCCGGGACCCCGGGGGCCAGTACTTC.

The count of this clone is one. The V and J genes are TRBV6-6 and TRBJ1-1; a possible D gene is TRBD1 (6 bases). CDR3 length equals 13 residues. The germline V gene encodes CDR1 MNHNY and CDR2 SVGAGI (reference sequence). The germline V and J ends were trimmed by 5 bases and 3 bases, with 10 bases remaining between them. CDR3 bases: TGTGCCAGCAGTCCGCAGGGGCACACTGAAGCTTTCTTT. Encoded protein: CASSPQGHTEAFF.